This section outlines one TCR beta chain sequence together with its context. Antigen unknown. Other DNA sequences in the sample encode the same CDR3. This record comes from a study of shared clonotypes between healthy human individuals. Study-wide background: The cohort comprised a couple of women and three men. Their ages spanned 18 to 49 years.

General study findings and limits: Across subsets, estimated richness was generally greater for naive than for memory populations.

V dropped 0 bases and J dropped 1 base, with 10 bases sitting between them. The CDR3 has 15 residues. Germline V gene lookup returns CDR1 SGHRS and CDR2 YFSETQ. In the CD4+ fraction, cells were divided into CD45RA+ naive and CD45RA-negative memory subsets. Deep was the level at which the assay was run. The data were produced by immunoSEQ multiplex PCR, yet TCRdb's version contains in-frame clones alone and is incomplete. The sample lists over a million clones; approximately 98.5% were seen once. J is TRBJ2-5 and V is TRBV5-1, with D possibly matching TRBD2 (7 bases). This TCR derives from a man aged 30 to 39 in good health. What was sequenced was naive CD4+ T cells sorted from blood. Described subset: CD45RA+ positively selected. This chain's CDR3 is CASSLVGGLQETQYF. The CDR3 DNA sequence: TGCGCCAGCAGCTTGGTCGGGGGGCTCCAAGAGACCCAGTACTTC.